This TCR beta chain emerged from a study of T-cell reconstitution after alpha-beta-depleted transplantation in children. As for this clonotype: As yet, its antigen is unknown.

Study findings and constraints: Newly made T cells mostly supplied T-cell counts and diversity one year after transplant. Alpha-beta T cells about two months after transplant reportedly derived from several hundred expanded graft clones.

Unique molecular identifiers were built into the TCRbeta library. TCRdb reprocessed the PCR reads via MiXCR and lists one record per CDR3 protein. Of about 250,000 distinct CDR3 sequences listed, roughly a quarter are singletons. The CDR3 consists of 14 residues. CDR1 is SQVTM and CDR2 is ANQGSEA in the germline V gene. V was pared by 1 base and J by 2 bases, with 4 bases of the junction left unmatched. This receptor was obtained from a female patient between 2 and 10 years old who had a stem cell transplant for congenital amegakaryocytic thrombocytopenia, so the T cells may come from the graft donor. Sequences were derived from PBMCs, mostly from graft donor cells, sampled 360 days after TCRalphabeta/CD19-depleted stem cell transplant. The gene calls are TRBV29-1 and TRBJ2-5; 7 nucleotides line up with TRBD1. The chain's CDR3 is CSVEGHRGQETQYF. The CDR3 region has the DNA TGCAGCGTTGAAGGCCACAGGGGACAAGAGACCCAGTACTTC. Full variable domain (outside the CDR3, taken from reference TRBV29-1 and TRBJ2-5): SAVISQKPSRDICQRGTSLTIQCQVDSQVTMMFWYRQQPGQSLTLIATANQGSEATYESGFVIDKFPISRPNLTFSTLTVSNMSPEDSSIYLCSVEGHRGQETQYFGPGTRLLVL.